This T cell receptor beta chain comes out of a study of CD4 T cells in relation to SARS-CoV-2 and coronaviruses. Germline CDR1 is SGHTA and CDR2 is FQGTGA. Deletions cut 1 base from V and 8 bases from J, with 9 bases between. The CDR3 spans 13 residues. Measured with immunoSEQ multiplex PCR; TCRdb has only the in-frame clones, and not every one. Among about 19,000 clones listed, roughly 80% were seen once. This clone was seen just once. The antigen remains undetermined. The unexposed donors gave CD4+ T cells in about 2011-2019, prior to COVID-19. CD4+ T cells were isolated from the cells after 10 days of culture.

The chain links TRBV7-3 to TRBJ2-1; D is uncertain. This sequence originates from a human donor in good health. Sequenced: CD4+ T cells from PBMCs, cultured in vitro. CDR3 bases: TGTGCCAGCAGCTTAATGAGTTCGTATGAGCAGTTCTTC. Translated: CASSLMSSYEQFF.